This paragraph reports one TCR beta chain. Its cognate antigen is unknown. This entry comes from a study of OX40 agonist ivuxolimab in advanced cancers. Background on the study: Under the entry rules, prior anti-PD-1, anti-PD-L1 or anti-CTLA-4 therapy was allowed, and about 38% had some. Points from the study as a whole: At doses 0.1 to 3.0 mg/kg, CD4+ and CD8+ clones expanded. The 0.1-3.0 mg/kg partial responders had among the lowest clonal expansion.

Profiling relied on immunoSEQ multiplex PCR, and the TCRdb table lists in-frame clones only, not all of them. The sample holds under 85,000 clones, less than 90% seen once. Losses at the gene ends were 5 bases for V and 9 bases for J; bases not matched to a gene: 15. The germline gives CDR1 MNHEY, CDR2 SVGAGI. The CDR3 extends over 15 amino acids. The chain joins TRBV6-5 to TRBJ2-7; 8 bases map to TRBD2. Material: CD4+ or CD8+ T cells sorted from blood, obtained in a trial of the OX40 agonist ivuxolimab. This TCR was sampled from an adult with an advanced solid tumor such as melanoma, head and neck, liver or kidney cancer. The chain's CDR3 is CASSRTGTREYPQYF. The CDR3, as DNA: TGTGCCAGCAGTAGAACCGGGACTAGAGAGTACCCGCAGTACTTC.